The T cell receptor beta chain under discussion was sequenced for a study of T cell repertoires in cytomegalovirus infection. Study-level results: Using cumulative public TCR beta family frequency, the authors identified those who carried CMV together with the relevant HLA.

This CDR3 contains 16 residues. The germline CDR1 and CDR2 sequences are MNHEY and SVGEGT. Unmatched junction bases numbered 9, after V lost 5 bases and J lost 2 bases. About this clonotype itself: Its antigen remains unidentified.

TCRdb reprocessed the reads with MiXCR, giving one entry per CDR3 protein. The top ten clones hold 13% of a sample with about 310,000 distinct CDR3 sequences, around 25% of them seen once. The chain recombines TRBV6-2 or TRBV6-3 with TRBJ2-7, with 10 bases identical to TRBD1. The sequence derives from a human donor in good health (CMV status not recorded). Some clones in this sample may be carry-over from other donors' samples. Sequenced here: cultured PBMCs, sampled from culture after CMV antigen stimulation. CDR3 sequence reads: CASSLASGQGAYEQYV. In DNA form, the CDR3 reads TGTGCCAGCAGTCTAGCTTCCGGACAGGGGGCCTACGAGCAGTACGTC.